The 22 T cell receptor beta chains listed next were all sequenced from one sample in a study of T cell clones after liver transplantation. Clones were read by immunoSEQ multiplex PCR, and TCRdb kept only the in-frame ones, dropping some. The sample carries 9,000 to 10,000 clones, about 72% recorded once. Source: CD8+ T cells from blood, taken at the roughly 15-month timepoint. All receptors come from a human patient who received a liver transplant. Some of the T cells may derive from the graft donor.

The V and J genes are TRBV4-1 and TRBJ2-1; D possibly corresponds to TRBD2 (6 bases). Deletions cut 1 base from V and 6 bases from J, with 16 bases between. The CDR3 consists of 16 residues. In germline, CDR1 is MGHRA, CDR2 YSYEKL. For the CDR3, the DNA is TGCGCCAGCAGCCAAGTCGACGGGGGTACATTCAATGAGCAGTTCTTC. Amino acid sequence: CASSQVDGGTFNEQFF.

This chain connects TRBV6-5 to TRBJ2-3; 10 positions agree with TRBD2. Germline CDR1 is MNHEY and CDR2 is SVGAGI. V trimming: 0 bases; J trimming: 5 bases; junction bases outside the gene matches: 5. The CDR3 has 16 amino acids. The CDR3 here is CASSYSGTSDIDTQYF. As DNA, the CDR3 is TGTGCCAGCAGTTACTCGGGGACTAGCGATATAGATACGCAGTATTTT.

The chain has TRBV11-2 and TRBJ2-1, with a weak D call TRBD1 (6 bases). The germline CDR1 and CDR2 sequences are SGHAT and FQNNGV. The CDR3 has 17 amino acids. The V end was cut by 1 base, the J end by 7 bases, with 20 bases between. The CDR3 DNA is TGTGCCAGCAGCTTAGGAGTGGCAGGGGCGCTGAGGAATGAGCAGTTCTTC. Amino acids: CASSLGVAGALRNEQFF.

The CDR3 DNA follows: TGTGCCAGCAGTTACTCTGGAGGAACGAACACCGGGGAGCTGTTTTTT. Translating gives CASSYSGGTNTGELFF. The chain uses TRBV6-5 and TRBJ2-2; tentative D call: TRBD2 (5 bases). In germline, CDR1 is MNHEY, CDR2 SVGAGI. Trimming removed 0 bases at V and 0 bases at J, with 8 bases between. CDR3 length: 16 amino acids.

The chain couples TRBV7-9 to TRBJ1-2; possible D gene TRBD1, 6 bases. Germline CDR1 is SEHNR and CDR2 is FQNEAQ (reference sequence). Trimming cost V 3 bases and J 3 bases, with 8 bases left between them. The CDR3 is 13 amino acids. CDR3 in amino acids: CASSLTGDYGYTF. In DNA, the CDR3 is TGTGCCAGCAGCTTGACAGGCGACTATGGCTACACCTTC.

The genes are TRBV6-1 and TRBJ2-1; TRBD2 matches at 8 bases. The V and J ends lost 0 bases and 6 bases, in that order; junction bases with no gene match: 4. This CDR3 comprises 15 residues. In germline, CDR1 is MNHNS, CDR2 SASEGT. The CDR3 reads CASSEADGGANEQFF. DNA of the CDR3: TGTGCCAGCAGTGAAGCGGACGGGGGGGCCAATGAGCAGTTCTTC.

The chain combines TRBV19 with TRBJ1-1, with D perhaps matching TRBD1 (6 bases). CDR3 size: 12 residues. Trimming removed 10 bases at V and 3 bases at J, with 12 bases between. The germline V gene encodes CDR1 LNHDA and CDR2 SQIVND (reference sequence). CDR3 amino acids: CAMGGGDTEAFF. CDR3 DNA sequence: TGTGCCATGGGAGGGGGTGACACTGAAGCTTTCTTT.

The DNA of the CDR3 is TGTGCCAGCAGCGTAGATCTAGGAGGGTTTATCACCGGGGAGCTGTTTTTT. Translating gives CASSVDLGGFITGELFF. The chain joins TRBV9 to TRBJ2-2, with D possibly matching TRBD2 (6 bases). Trimming pared 0 bases from V and 4 bases from J, leaving 16 bases between. CDR3 length equals 17 residues. Germline values: CDR1 SGDLS, CDR2 YYNGEE.

This CDR3 reads CASSERGNTEAFF. Here the CDR3 DNA reads TGTGCCAGCAGTGAACGGGGAAACACTGAAGCTTTCTTT. This chain joins TRBV6-4 and TRBJ1-1; D gene ambiguous. V lost 3 bases to trimming and J lost 2 bases, with 7 bases between them. There are 13 residues in the CDR3. Germline CDR1 is MRHNA and CDR2 is SNTAGT.

The chain carries TRBV29-1 and TRBJ2-5; the D gene could be TRBD1 or TRBD2 (5 bases each). Germline V lookup: CDR1 SQVTM, CDR2 ANQGSEA. The CDR3 consists of 17 residues. Trimming shortened V by 0 bases and J by 5 bases, and 22 bases separated the two germline ends. CDR3 in DNA: TGCAGCGTTGAAGATAGAAGCCGGGGCCCCCCGTGGGAGACCCAGTACTTC. This gives the protein CSVEDRSRGPPWETQYF.

By proportion, this clone is medium-sized. V is TRBV28 and J is TRBJ1-4, with TRBD1 identical over 7 bases. Trimming cost V 5 bases and J 7 bases; bases outside gene matches: 10. There are 15 residues in the CDR3. Looked up from germline, CDR1 is MDHEN and CDR2 is SYDVKM. CDR3 amino acids: CASSRVRDSTEKLFF. The CDR3 coding sequence is TGTGCCAGCAGTCGCGTCCGGGACAGTACTGAAAAACTGTTTTTT.

This rearrangement joins TRBV7-6 to TRBJ2-1, with 16 bases that match TRBD2. Germline V CDR1 and CDR2: SGHVS, FNYEAQ. The CDR3 totals 17 residues. The ends lost 5 bases at V and 7 bases at J; junction bases unmatched: 8. CDR3 bases: TGTGCCAGCAGCCCGGGACTAGCGGGAGGGCCCGGGAATGAGCAGTTCTTC. This translates into CASSPGLAGGPGNEQFF.

The chain's CDR3 is CAWSNVRGGTELFF. Written as DNA, the CDR3 is TGTGCCTGGAGTAACGTGCGCGGGGGGACCGAGCTGTTTTTT. The chain links TRBV30 to TRBJ2-2, with TRBD2 identical over 8 bases. Germline CDR1 and CDR2: GTSNPN and SVGIG (reference sequence). This CDR3 contains 14 residues. V lost 2 bases, J lost 11 bases, and 10 bases stayed unmatched.

The rearrangement uses TRBV19 and TRBJ2-1; a weak D match, TRBD1 (5 bases). This CDR3 region has 14 residues. V shed 4 bases and J shed 2 bases, with 9 bases lying between them. The germline V gene has CDR1 LNHDA and CDR2 SQIVND (reference sequence). This chain's CDR3 is CASSTGRAYNEQFF. DNA of the CDR3: TGTGCCAGTAGTACAGGGCGAGCCTACAATGAGCAGTTCTTC.

By sample fraction, this clone is medium-sized. The sample carries other DNA sequences with the same CDR3. The CDR3 DNA reads as TGCGCCAGCAGCCAAGAAGCAGCCCAACAGGGGTACAATCAGCCCCAGCATTTT. Translating it yields CASSQEAAQQGYNQPQHF. The genes are TRBV4-1 and TRBJ1-5; 7 bases fit TRBD1. CDR1 is MGHRA and CDR2 is YSYEKL in the germline V gene. The V and J ends lost 0 bases and 3 bases, in that order; junction bases with no gene match: 11. The CDR3 is 18 residues long.

This clone has only a few counts. V gene TRBV28 combines with J gene TRBJ1-4, with D perhaps matching TRBD1 (6 bases). CDR1 and CDR2 from the germline V gene are MDHEN and SYDVKM. Trimming stripped 4 bases from V and 5 bases from J, with 20 bases between. The CDR3 is made up of 17 amino acids. CDR3 protein: CASSSHGQTENNEKLFF. Here the CDR3 DNA reads TGTGCCAGCAGTTCCCATGGACAGACGGAGAACAATGAAAAACTGTTTTTT.

The CDR3, as DNA: TGCGCCAGCAGCTTGGGGCTGTCGGGACAGATAAAAACTCTTAATGAAAAACTGTTTTTT. Its translation: CASSLGLSGQIKTLNEKLFF. The chain carries TRBV5-1 and TRBJ1-4, with 7 bases identical to TRBD1. Losses at the gene ends were 0 bases for V and 4 bases for J; bases not matched to a gene: 18. CDR1 and CDR2 (germline): SGHRS, YFSETQ. The CDR3 has 20 amino acids.

This chain uses TRBV7-8 with TRBJ1-1; D remains unclear. The V end lost 5 bases, the J end lost 0 bases, and 10 bases lay between the germline ends. This CDR3 region has 14 residues. CDR1 is SGHVS and CDR2 is FQNEAQ in the germline V gene. CDR3 nucleotides: TGTGCCAGCAGCCGGGCGGGCATGAACACTGAAGCTTTCTTT. As protein: CASSRAGMNTEAFF.

This clone was detected a few times. This chain links TRBV19 with TRBJ2-7; D is uncertain. Germline assignment: CDR1 LNHDA and CDR2 SQIVND (reference sequence). The CDR3 runs 14 residues. Trimming removed 1 base from V and 1 base from J, with 8 bases in between. The CDR3 here is CASSIADGSYEQYF. CDR3 nucleotide sequence: TGTGCCAGTAGTATAGCGGACGGATCCTACGAGCAGTACTTC.

The V and J genes are TRBV14 and TRBJ1-6; 7 bases map to TRBD1. The CDR3 has 15 amino acids. Unmatched junction bases numbered 5, after V lost 2 bases and J lost 7 bases. CDR1 is SGHDN and CDR2 is FVKESK in the germline V gene. The CDR3 loop is CASSQFTGENSPLHF. The CDR3 nucleotides read TGTGCCAGCAGCCAATTTACAGGGGAAAATTCACCCCTCCACTTT.

In this sample, this clone is medium-sized (0.01 to 0.1%). This chain connects TRBV7-4 to TRBJ2-7; 8 bases are shared with TRBD2. From germline, CDR1 is SGHVT and CDR2 SQSDAQ. The CDR3 has 14 residues. The J segment lost 3 bases and the V segment lost 3 bases, leaving 4 bases of the junction unmatched. The CDR3 bases are TGTGCCAGCAGCTTTCTAGCGGGCCACTACGAGCAGTACGTC. Its translation: CASSFLAGHYEQYV.

This clone was seen only a few times. The chain combines TRBV7-6 with TRBJ2-3; 8 positions match TRBD2. This CDR3 has 14 amino acids. Germline V CDR1 and CDR2: SGHVS, FNYEAQ. Unmatched junction bases numbered 4, after V lost 6 bases and J lost 2 bases. The CDR3 bases are TGTGCCAGCAGTGGGCGGGAGGACACAGATACGCAGTATTTT. This translates into CASSGREDTDTQYF.